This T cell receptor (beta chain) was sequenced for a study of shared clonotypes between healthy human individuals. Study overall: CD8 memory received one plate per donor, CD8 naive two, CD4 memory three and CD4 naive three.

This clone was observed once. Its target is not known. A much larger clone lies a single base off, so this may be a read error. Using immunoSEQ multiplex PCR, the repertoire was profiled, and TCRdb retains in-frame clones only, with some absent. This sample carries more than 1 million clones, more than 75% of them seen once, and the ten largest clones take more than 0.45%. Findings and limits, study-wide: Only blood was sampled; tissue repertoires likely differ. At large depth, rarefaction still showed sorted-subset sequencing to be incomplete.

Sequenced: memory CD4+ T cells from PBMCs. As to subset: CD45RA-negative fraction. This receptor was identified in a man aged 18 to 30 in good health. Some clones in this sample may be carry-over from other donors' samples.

Here the CDR3 DNA reads TGTGCCAGCAGCCGCGGCGGACCCCAAGGGACCCAGTACTTC. Its translation: CASSRGGPQGTQYF. The J gene is TRBJ2-5, the V gene TRBV11-1; D gene unclear. The CDR3 is 14 amino acids. Germline loops: CDR1 SGHAT, CDR2 FQDESV (reference sequence).